This TCR beta chain comes out of a study of blood T cell repertoires in COVID-19. For the study at large: COVID-19 samples collected from the United States, Italy and Spain covered acute and convalescent phases.

Per the study methods: Estimation of nucleated cell counts was performed using reference gene primer amplification. Sequencing was performed with immunoSEQ multiplex PCR; in TCRdb, only in-frame clones are kept and a portion is missing. The V and J calls and clone size come from that table; D and trimming were worked out from the DNA. Of under 130,000 clones in the sample, roughly 80% are singletons; the top ten hold around 10%. Trimming removed 2 bases at V and 6 bases at J, with 8 bases between. The CDR3 is made up of 13 amino acids. CDR1 is MDHEN, CDR2 SYDVKM, per germline. This TCR came from a woman aged 70-85 years with acute or convalescent COVID-19. The sample taken for sequencing was peripheral blood. This chain connects TRBV28 to TRBJ1-5; D is undetermined. CDR3 loop: CASSLNGIQPQHF. For the CDR3, the DNA is TGTGCCAGCAGTTTAAACGGTATTCAGCCCCAGCATTTT.